The 10 T cell receptor beta chains given below trace back to one sample, sequenced in a study of blood T cell repertoires in COVID-19. Generated by immunoSEQ multiplex PCR, the TCRdb table keeps only in-frame clones and is missing some. Of 110,000 or so clones in the sample, 75% to 80% were seen once. Material: peripheral blood. Every receptor here comes from a human donor in a cohort sampled during active COVID-19.

The V call is TRBV5-1, the J call TRBJ2-7, with TRBD2 identical over 9 bases. The CDR3 runs 15 residues. J lost 0 bases, V lost 0 bases, and 1 base had no gene match. In germline, CDR1 is SGHRS, CDR2 YFSETQ. The CDR3 is CASSLGLAVSYEQYF. The DNA of the CDR3 is TGCGCCAGCAGCTTGGGACTAGCGGTCTCCTACGAGCAGTACTTC. Full variable domain (rest looked up from reference TRBV5-1 and TRBJ2-7): KAGVTQTPRYLIKTRGQQVTLSCSPISGHRSVSWYQQTPGQGLQFLFEYFSETQRNKGNFPGRFSGRQFSNSRSEMNVSTLELGDSALYLCASSLGLAVSYEQYFGPGTRLTVT.

The rearrangement uses TRBV27 and TRBJ2-7, with 8 bases lining up with TRBD2. Germline CDR1 is MNHEY and CDR2 is SMNVEV (reference sequence). V gave up 2 bases and J gave up 5 bases; unmatched junction bases: 11. The CDR3 runs to 16 residues. The CDR3 DNA reads as TGTGCCAGCAGTTTAGGGGGAGGACTAGCAGCCCACGAGCAGTACTTC. Its protein is CASSLGGGLAAHEQYF.

This clone showed up just a few times. The chain combines TRBV3-1 (or the pseudogene TRBV3-2) with TRBJ2-3, with 8 bases matching TRBD2. CDR3 length: 13 residues. In germline, CDR1 is LGHDT, CDR2 YNNKEL (reference sequence). V shed 5 bases, J shed 6 bases, and the junction held 4 bases outside the gene matches. CDR3 region: CASSSGTRDTQYF. The CDR3 DNA is TGTGCCAGCAGCTCCGGGACTAGGGATACGCAGTATTTT.

V gene TRBV11-3 combines with J gene TRBJ1-2; a possible D gene is TRBD1 (5 bases). Trimming stripped 8 bases from V and 10 bases from J, with 17 bases between. Germline V gene lookup returns CDR1 SGHNT and CDR2 YENEEA. The length of the CDR3 is 12 residues. The CDR3 here is CASGLWGDDYTF. DNA of the CDR3: TGTGCCAGCGGCCTTTGGGGGGACGACTACACCTTC.

Turning to this clone: One junction end disagrees with the germline gene, perhaps due to a read error. The gene calls are TRBV7-7 and TRBJ2-3; 9 bases map to TRBD1. Germline loops: CDR1 SSHAT, CDR2 FNYEAQ (reference sequence). The CDR3 covers 15 residues. The CDR3 DNA sequence: TGTGCTAGCAGCCGAGGACAGGGGACCACAGATACGCAGTATTTT. This codes for CASSRGQGTTDTQYF.

The gene calls are TRBV4-1 and TRBJ1-2, with 7 bases that match TRBD1. The ends lost 4 bases at V and 6 bases at J; junction bases unmatched: 11. Germline CDR1 MGHRA, CDR2 YSYEKL. The CDR3 consists of 15 residues. For the CDR3, the DNA is TGCGCCAGCAGCCCTCACCAGGGGGACGTAGATGGCTACACCTTC. Amino acid sequence: CASSPHQGDVDGYTF.

This chain uses TRBV5-6 with TRBJ1-6, with D possibly matching TRBD1 (6 bases). Trimming cost V 0 bases and J 8 bases, with 6 bases left between them. The CDR3 sequence is 13 residues long. Per the germline V gene, CDR1 is SGHDT and CDR2 is YYEEEE. For the CDR3, the DNA is TGTGCCAGCAGCTTGGAGGGGGATTCACCCCTCCACTTT. It codes for CASSLEGDSPLHF. Based on the CDR3 plus reference TRBV5-6 and TRBJ1-6, the full variable domain is DAGVTQSPTHLIKTRGQQVTLRCSPKSGHDTVSWYQQALGQGPQFIFQYYEEEERQRGNFPDRFSGHQFPNYSSELNVNALLLGDSALYLCASSLEGDSPLHFGNGTRLTVT.

The rearrangement joins TRBV6-5 to TRBJ1-6; D is undetermined. CDR1 and CDR2 from the germline V gene are MNHEY and SVGAGI. The CDR3 has 15 amino acids. V lost 5 bases to trimming and J lost 3 bases, with 11 bases between them. CDR3 sequence reads: CASSREPYYNSPLHF. CDR3 bases: TGTGCCAGCAGTCGGGAGCCCTACTATAATTCACCCCTCCACTTT.

This CDR3 reads CASSLIRGDRAEQFF. CDR3 DNA sequence: TGTGCCAGCAGCTTAATCAGGGGAGACCGGGCTGAGCAGTTCTTC. The chain combines TRBV11-3 with TRBJ2-1; weak D call: TRBD1 (6 bases). V was shortened by 2 bases and J by 9 bases, with 17 bases between the two germline ends. Germline V gene data show CDR1 as SGHNT and CDR2 as YENEEA. This CDR3 spans 15 amino acids.

This clone was observed once. This chain joins TRBV30 and TRBJ1-3; D is undetermined. Germline V CDR1 and CDR2: GTSNPN, SVGIG (reference sequence). Trimming took 7 bases from V and 0 from J, leaving 10 bases between them. The CDR3 runs 13 residues. The CDR3 DNA sequence: TGTGCCTATTCAAAGAGCTCTGGAAACACCATATATTTT. It is translated as CAYSKSSGNTIYF.